This T cell receptor beta chain was sequenced for a study of beta chain features in type 1 diabetes. Study-wide context: Regarding age, gender and cell yields, patients proved similar to healthy donors. Notes on the study in general: TCRB CDR3s from Type 1 diabetes patients were moderately but significantly shorter in all four CD4+ subsets.

V was clipped by 2 bases and J by 1 base; unmatched bases: 2. CDR1 and CDR2 from the germline V gene are SEHNR and FQNEAQ (reference sequence). This CDR3 contains 15 residues. All of the isolated RNA was reverse transcribed, so expressed TCRB transcripts were sequenced. This table comes from immunoSEQ multiplex PCR, and its TCRdb copy is limited to in-frame clones, with some not included. Among about 170,000 clones listed, around 7.8% were seen once. This clone showed up just a few times. Antigen: not known. Material for sequencing was central memory CD4+ T cells from blood. The chain links TRBV7-9 to TRBJ1-5; 7 bases are shared with TRBD1. The clonotype originates from a woman aged 40 to 50 with type 1 diabetes. CDR3 sequence reads: CASSLKGQSNQPQHF. The DNA for the CDR3 is TGTGCCAGCAGCTTAAAGGGACAGAGCAATCAGCCCCAGCATTTT.